Below are 27 T cell receptor beta chains sequenced from a single sample in a study of T cells in localized non-small cell lung cancer. Method: immunoSEQ multiplex PCR; TCRdb's copy keeps in-frame clones and lacks some. The sample includes under 15,000 clones, around 84% of them seen just once. The source material was peripheral blood, sampled before any cancer treatment. The receptors originated from a male donor aged 60 or over with stage I squamous cell lung carcinoma.

V usage is TRBV27 and J usage is TRBJ2-2; D is ambiguous. Trimming removed 8 bases at V and 7 bases at J, with 17 bases between. The CDR3 is made up of 14 amino acids. The germline V gene encodes CDR1 MNHEY and CDR2 SMNVEV (reference sequence). The CDR3 region is CASAASLGFGELFF. CDR3 DNA: TGTGCCAGCGCCGCTTCTCTGGGGTTCGGGGAGCTGTTTTTT.

The chain links TRBV28 to TRBJ2-1; TRBD2 agrees at 8 bases. CDR3 length: 16 residues. J was trimmed by 4 bases and V by 7 bases; bases with no gene match: 12. CDR1 is MDHEN and CDR2 is SYDVKM in the germline V gene. This CDR3 reads CASINKRESPYNEQFF. The CDR3 DNA reads TGTGCCAGCATTAATAAGCGGGAGAGTCCATACAATGAGCAGTTCTTC.

V usage is TRBV2 and J usage is TRBJ2-3; 9 positions agree with TRBD2. The V gene end was trimmed by 6 bases and the J gene end by 2 bases; junction bases not matched to a gene: 6. This CDR3 has 15 residues. Germline values: CDR1 SNHLY, CDR2 FYNNEI. CDR3 in amino acids: CASRGASGATDTQYF. DNA of the CDR3: TGTGCCAGCAGGGGAGCTAGCGGGGCCACAGATACGCAGTATTTT.

The chain combines TRBV30 with TRBJ2-1; TRBD1 might be the D (10 bases). CDR1 and CDR2 from the germline V gene are GTSNPN and SVGIG (reference sequence). The CDR3 length is 20 residues. V lost 0 bases and J lost 9, with 33 bases in between. The CDR3 nucleotides read TGTGCCTGGAGTGTGCGTCGGACAGGGGGAAGGCGGGAGGGCCACGGTGAGCAGTTCTTC. Translating it yields CAWSVRRTGGRREGHGEQFF.

This clone has only a few counts. The chain recombines TRBV5-1 with TRBJ2-1; D is ambiguous. Deletions cut 0 bases from V and 5 bases from J, with 6 bases between. The CDR3 is 13 amino acids. Germline loops: CDR1 SGHRS, CDR2 YFSETQ. Here the CDR3 reads CASSLAVDNEQFF. The CDR3 nucleotides read TGCGCCAGCAGCTTGGCTGTGGACAATGAGCAGTTCTTC.

This clone was seen a handful of times. The chain employs TRBV7-9 and TRBJ1-2; D ambiguous. Looked up from germline, CDR1 is SEHNR and CDR2 is FQNEAQ (reference sequence). Trimming stripped 4 bases from V and 4 bases from J, with 19 bases between. The CDR3 totals 16 residues. The CDR3 DNA sequence: TGTGCCAGCAGCTCCCCGGCGAGGGCCCACTTCTATGGCTACACCTTC. Amino acid sequence: CASSSPARAHFYGYTF.

The chain is built from TRBV5-5 and TRBJ2-7; 13 positions agree with TRBD2. V was clipped by 1 base and J by 4 bases; unmatched bases: 8. Germline-derived CDR1 and CDR2 are SGHKS and YYEKEE (reference sequence). CDR3 length: 17 residues. CDR3: CASSLRTSGSFLYEQYF. The CDR3 nucleotides read TGTGCCAGCAGCTTGCGGACTAGCGGGAGTTTTCTATACGAGCAGTACTTC. Variable domain in full (rest from reference TRBV5-5 and TRBJ2-7): DAGVTQSPTHLIKTRGQQVTLRCSPISGHKSVSWYQQVLGQGPQFIFQYYEKEERGRGNFPDRFSARQFPNYSSELNVNALLLGDSALYLCASSLRTSGSFLYEQYFGPGTRLTVT.

The genes are TRBV6-1 and TRBJ2-2, with 7 bases aligning to TRBD1. This CDR3 region has 15 residues. V was clipped by 4 bases and J by 3 bases; unmatched bases: 5. Germline values: CDR1 MNHNS, CDR2 SASEGT. CDR3 nucleotides: TGTGCCAGCAGTGGTAGGGGGCGGGACACCGGGGAGCTGTTTTTT. Protein: CASSGRGRDTGELFF.

The rearrangement links TRBV29-1 to TRBJ2-3; D not certain. CDR3 size: 11 residues. Trimming pared 6 bases from V and 0 bases from J, leaving 4 bases between. Germline CDR1 is SQVTM and CDR2 is ANQGSEA. The CDR3 sequence: CSVGSTDTQYF. The CDR3 bases are TGCAGCGTCGGTAGCACAGATACGCAGTATTTT.

The rearrangement uses TRBV15 and TRBJ2-1, with 7 bases aligning to TRBD2. The V gene end was trimmed by 3 bases and the J gene end by 2 bases; junction bases not matched to a gene: 10. CDR3 length equals 17 residues. Germline values: CDR1 LNHNV, CDR2 YYDKDF (reference sequence). CDR3 DNA sequence: TGTGCCACCAGCAGGCTATCCGGGACTAAGGCCTACAATGAGCAGTTCTTC. It specifies CATSRLSGTKAYNEQFF. The full variable domain, in which reference TRBV15 and TRBJ2-1 provide the parts outside the CDR3, is DAMVIQNPRYQVTQFGKPVTLSCSQTLNHNVMYWYQQKSSQAPKLLFHYYDKDFNNEADTPDNFQSRRPNTSFCFLDIRSPGLGDTAMYLCATSRLSGTKAYNEQFFGPGTRLTVL.

This rearrangement joins TRBV7-6 to TRBJ2-1; possibly TRBD2 for D (5 bases). In germline, CDR1 is SGHVS, CDR2 FNYEAQ. This CDR3 spans 15 amino acids. Deletions cut 5 bases from V and 6 bases from J, with 17 bases between. CDR3 DNA sequence: TGTGCCAGCAGCCTCTCCGGAGGTGCGCCCAATGAGCAGTTCTTC. Its protein product is CASSLSGGAPNEQFF.

This clone came up a few times. This rearrangement joins TRBV30 to TRBJ1-2; 8 bases line up with TRBD1. After removal of 1 base from V and 6 bases from J, the junction contained 4 bases not matched to a gene. From germline, CDR1 is GTSNPN and CDR2 SVGIG (reference sequence). This CDR3 has 13 residues. CDR3 in DNA: TGTGCCTGGAGTGCGGACAGGGAGGATGGCTACACCTTC. Amino acids: CAWSADREDGYTF.

This chain uses TRBV7-2 with TRBJ1-3; TRBD1 is a possible D gene (5 bases). The CDR3 spans 15 residues. Trimming took off 5 bases at V and 0 bases at J, with 11 bases between the two ends. Germline V gene data show CDR1 as SGHTA and CDR2 as FQGNSA. The CDR3 loop is CASSAPGLSGNTIYF. CDR3 nucleotide sequence: TGTGCCAGCAGCGCCCCGGGACTCTCTGGAAACACCATATATTTT.

Worth noting for this clone: Other DNA sequences in the same sample also yield this CDR3. This chain uses TRBV27 with TRBJ2-2; D is unclear. Trimming removed 1 base at V and 4 bases at J, with 13 bases between. The CDR3 is made up of 16 amino acids. The germline V gene has CDR1 MNHEY and CDR2 SMNVEV (reference sequence). The CDR3 DNA sequence: TGTGCCAGCAGTTTATTAGGCCCTCGGACCACCGGGGAGCTGTTTTTT. Translating it yields CASSLLGPRTTGELFF.

The rearrangement links TRBV5-1 to TRBJ2-2; 8 bases match TRBD1. V lost 4 bases to trimming and J lost 4 bases; unmatched junction nucleotides: 9. This CDR3 spans 16 amino acids. Germline lookup yields CDR1 SGHRS and CDR2 YFSETQ. The CDR3 reads CASSLLTGDITGELFF. CDR3 bases: TGCGCCAGCAGCCTATTGACAGGGGATATCACCGGGGAGCTGTTTTTT.

The chain recombines TRBV18 with TRBJ1-5, with TRBD1 as a possible D gene (6 bases). The CDR3 is 14 amino acids. CDR1 KGHSH and CDR2 LQKENI come from the germline V gene. Trimming removed 3 bases from V and 5 bases from J, with 11 bases in between. This CDR3 is CASSPRGGDQPQHF. In DNA form, the CDR3 reads TGTGCCAGCTCACCGAGGGGGGGCGATCAGCCCCAGCATTTT.

The V and J genes are TRBV18 and TRBJ2-5, with D tentatively TRBD2 (7 bases). Germline V CDR1 and CDR2: KGHSH, LQKENI. Trimming removed 5 bases at V and 7 bases at J, with 17 bases between. This CDR3 comprises 14 residues. The CDR3 region is CASSESGGQGTQYF. As DNA, the CDR3 is TGTGCCAGCTCAGAATCGGGGGGCCAGGGGACCCAGTACTTC. Together with reference TRBV18 and TRBJ2-5, the CDR3 gives the full variable domain: NAGVMQNPRHLVRRRGQEARLRCSPMKGHSHVYWYRQLPEEGLKFMVYLQKENIIDESGMPKERFSAEFPKEGPSILRIQQVVRGDSAAYFCASSESGGQGTQYFGPGTRLLVL.

The rearrangement uses TRBV10-3 and TRBJ2-3; 10 bases are a match to TRBD2. The J segment lost 1 base and the V segment lost 7 bases, leaving 5 bases of the junction unmatched. Germline V lookup: CDR1 ENHRY, CDR2 SYGVKD. The CDR3 sequence is 15 residues long. CDR3 sequence reads: CAITSGTSGTDTQYF. In DNA form, the CDR3 reads TGTGCCATCACCTCCGGGACTAGCGGCACAGATACGCAGTATTTT.

This rearrangement joins TRBV18 to TRBJ2-1, with D uncertain. Germline-derived CDR1 and CDR2 are KGHSH and LQKENI. Trimming stripped 2 bases from V and 1 base from J, with 12 bases between. The CDR3 length is 16 residues. The CDR3 spells CASSPDTWKSYNEQFF. The CDR3 DNA reads as TGTGCCAGCTCACCAGACACATGGAAATCCTACAATGAGCAGTTCTTC.

CDR3 sequence reads: CASSWSPRRESLYEQYF. CDR3 nucleotide sequence: TGTGCCAGCAGCTGGTCCCCTCGGCGGGAGAGCTTGTACGAGCAGTACTTC. The chain recombines TRBV5-8 with TRBJ2-7; 7 nucleotides match TRBD2. With 3 bases clipped from V and 4 bases from J, the junction kept 16 bases outside the gene matches. Germline loops: CDR1 SGHTS, CDR2 YDEGEE. CDR3 size: 17 residues.

CDR3 DNA sequence: TGTGCCAGCAACCCCGCGACAGCCTACAATGAGCAGTTCTTC. This codes for CASNPATAYNEQFF. The genes are TRBV5-5 and TRBJ2-1, with TRBD1 as a possible D gene (5 bases). Trimming took off 6 bases at V and 2 bases at J, with 12 bases between the two ends. This CDR3 contains 14 residues. Germline V gives CDR1 SGHKS, CDR2 YYEKEE (reference sequence).

J is TRBJ2-1 and V is TRBV11-1; D not certain. Deletions cut 3 bases from V and 7 bases from J, with 7 bases between. From germline, CDR1 is SGHAT and CDR2 FQDESV (reference sequence). The CDR3 spans 12 residues. CDR3 nucleotide sequence: TGTGCCAGCAGCTTGGATGCAAATGAGCAGTTCTTC. It is translated as CASSLDANEQFF.

The J gene is TRBJ2-7, the V gene TRBV2; tentative D call: TRBD1 (6 bases). V was trimmed by 7 bases and J by 0 bases, leaving 16 bases between them. Germline lookup yields CDR1 SNHLY and CDR2 FYNNEI. The CDR3 totals 15 residues. In DNA form, the CDR3 reads TGTGCCAGCACCCGGACAGTACTTCTCTCCTACGAGCAGTACTTC. Protein product: CASTRTVLLSYEQYF.

The V call is TRBV18, the J call TRBJ2-1, with D perhaps assigned TRBD1 or TRBD2 (7 bases each). The CDR3 is 16 residues long. CDR1 and CDR2 (germline): KGHSH, LQKENI. Trimming took 3 bases from V and 8 from J, leaving 20 bases between them. DNA of the CDR3: TGTGCCAGCTCACCGACCAGGGGGGGTTTTCGGGATGAGCAGTTCTTC. Its translation is CASSPTRGGFRDEQFF. The full variable domain, with the rest looked up from reference TRBV18 and TRBJ2-1, is NAGVMQNPRHLVRRRGQEARLRCSPMKGHSHVYWYRQLPEEGLKFMVYLQKENIIDESGMPKERFSAEFPKEGPSILRIQQVVRGDSAAYFCASSPTRGGFRDEQFFGPGTRLTVL.

V is TRBV30 and J is TRBJ2-2, with D perhaps given as TRBD1 or TRBD2 (5 bases each). Germline V lookup: CDR1 GTSNPN, CDR2 SVGIG (reference sequence). This CDR3 comprises 12 residues. V lost 4 bases and J lost 6, with 9 bases in between. The CDR3 bases are TGTGCCTGGACCTCGGGGCCCGGGGAGCTGTTTTTT. Translation: CAWTSGPGELFF.

The chain couples TRBV6-1 to TRBJ1-2, with 7 bases matching TRBD1. The CDR3 has 14 amino acids. Trimming cost V 6 bases and J 5 bases; bases outside gene matches: 9. Germline V lookup: CDR1 MNHNS, CDR2 SASEGT. This CDR3 reads CASSPTGLLYGYTF. Written as DNA, the CDR3 is TGTGCCAGCAGCCCGACAGGGCTATTATATGGCTACACCTTC.

This chain connects TRBV29-1 to TRBJ2-7; the match to TRBD2 covers 11 bases. With 4 bases clipped from V and 4 bases from J, the junction kept 12 bases outside the gene matches. CDR3 length: 16 amino acids. Germline lookup yields CDR1 SQVTM and CDR2 ANQGSEA. In nucleotides, the CDR3 is TGCAGCGTTGGGATCCATTCCGGGACTAGCGGTTACGAGCAGTACTTC. It yields the protein CSVGIHSGTSGYEQYF.